A single T cell receptor (beta chain) is shown here with its context. Its antigen target is currently unknown. The input lacks base qualities; no much larger clone sits a single base away. The method was the immunoSEQ multiplex PCR assay. Rearranged TCR beta chain sequences were amplified using the hsTCRB Kit according to the manufacturer's protocol. Sequencing of TCRB libraries was carried out on an Illumina MiSeq. Per the source publication's procedure: The proprietary platform of the kit vendor was used for demultiplexing, trimming and gene mapping. TCRdb re-hosts the immuneACCESS table, in-frame sequences only. Its copies lack some clones; in the studies checked, an unresolved V gene accounts for under half of them, and the cause for the rest is not known. The V and J calls and the clone size are those of that table, but D and trimming were determined from the DNA. The sample includes roughly 25,000 clones, with 77% observed a single time. The ten largest clones take up less than 9.5% of the sample.

Trimming at the junction amounts to 6 bases on V and 8 bases on J, and the germline ends lie 14 bases apart. The germline V gene encodes CDR1 KGHSH and CDR2 LQKENI. Its CDR3 holds 13 amino acids, cysteine through phenylalanine. The CDR3 DNA has 39 bases and is translated from base 1. These data belong to a study of a mutant IDH1 vaccine in newly diagnosed glioma (dated by TCRdb to the early 2020s). At the level of the whole study: Across visits V03 through V10, patients got a total of eight vaccinations, given in weeks 1, 3, 5, 7, 11, 15, 19 and 23. Vaccination was initiated 4-6 weeks after radiotherapy alone, or concurrently with temozolomide cycles in the chemotherapy-containing groups. Of the approximately 35 treated patients, around 60% were male and around 40% were female, and the mean age was approximately 39 years. Before enrollment, patients had received standard therapy of radiotherapy alone, temozolomide alone, or radiochemotherapy with temozolomide; most received the combination. Peripheral blood was drawn at six visits: V03 (baseline), V05, V07, V10, V12 and V13. For exploratory analyses, about 25 treated patients had longitudinal TCRB deep sequencing done wherever samples were available. Study-level results and caveats: The authors stated that sample limitations prevented analyses of patient blood samples from being reproduced. Availability determined which PBMC samples were chosen for TCRB deep sequencing. No apparent relationship was observed between pseudoprogression and alterations in the top peripheral T cell clonotypes detected by TCRB sequencing. Vaccine-induced immune responses across multiple MHC alleles were detected in approximately 94% of patients.

The time point label on this specimen signifies: week 5, during vaccination. Each vaccine dose was 300 ug of a 20-mer mutant IDH1 peptide in Montanide, given subcutaneously with topical imiquimod. The donors had newly diagnosed IDH1-mutant astrocytomas of WHO grade 3 or 4 that showed loss of nuclear ATRX. The samples were drawn from NOA16, a multicentre, single-arm, open-label phase I trial in Germany that tested a mutant IDH1 peptide vaccine in humans for the first time. Genomic DNA for TCRB sequencing was extracted from EDTA blood using the DNeasy Blood and Tissue Kit. Sequenced material: PBMCs, taken from a glioma patient whose treatment included an IDH1 peptide vaccine. Recombination joined TRBV18 with TRBJ2-1; no D gene can be assigned with confidence. The sequence was collected from a man in his forties with glioma. The DNA sequence is TGTGCCAGCTCTATTTTGGATTCGGATGAGCAGTTCTTC. Its translation reads: CASSILDSDEQFF.